One and the same sample provided the 20 T cell receptor beta chains below, sequenced in a study of a mutant IDH1 vaccine in newly diagnosed glioma (dated by TCRdb to about 2021). According to the study, the label for this sample's time point signals: baseline, week 1 (first vaccination visit). This sample's treatment or condition label indicates: pre-vaccination baseline after standard-of-care therapy. Library prep was done by the immunoSEQ multiplex PCR assay. Drawn from immuneACCESS, this table holds only the in-frame rearrangements with V and J called that TCRdb kept. Clones are partly lost; checked studies trace under half to an unresolved V gene and leave the rest unexplained. Counted in this sample were about 92,000 clones; 80% to 90% of them appeared once. Of the sample, 7% to 9% is held by the ten largest clones. This specimen was PBMCs, taken from a glioma patient treated with radiotherapy, temozolomide or both. These TCRs come from a woman aged 50 to 60 with glioma.

The chain uses TRBV11-1 and TRBJ2-1; weak D call: TRBD1 (5 bases). Germline CDR1 reads SGHAT; CDR2 reads FQDESV (reference sequence). V was pared by 5 bases and J by 2 bases, with 10 bases between. The CDR3 covers 14 residues. The CDR3 nucleotides are TGTGCCAGCAGCGTACAGGAAGCCTACAATGAGCAGTTCTTC. Its protein product is CASSVQEAYNEQFF.

This rearrangement joins TRBV30 to TRBJ2-7; D call uncertain. Between the trimmed V and J ends, which lost 1 base and 7 bases, there was a span of 14 bases. The CDR3 extends over 13 amino acids. Germline CDR1 reads GTSNPN; CDR2 reads SVGIG (reference sequence). The CDR3 is CAWSGGTLREQYF. In DNA, the CDR3 is TGTGCCTGGAGTGGTGGCACCCTACGGGAGCAGTACTTC. Full variable domain (rest looked up from reference TRBV30 and TRBJ2-7): SQTIHQWPATLVQPVGSPLSLECTVEGTSNPNLYWYRQAAGRGLQLLFYSVGIGQISSEVPQNLSASRPQDRQFILSSKKLLLSDSGFYLCAWSGGTLREQYFGPGTRLTVT.

This clone has only a few counts. This chain links TRBV6-1 with TRBJ1-1; no reliable D call. V was clipped by 1 base and J by 0 bases, with 9 bases between them. This CDR3 is built from 15 residues. CDR1 MNHNS and CDR2 SASEGT come from the germline V gene. CDR3 sequence reads: CASSEGRRMNTEAFF. In DNA, the CDR3 is TGTGCCAGCAGTGAAGGTCGGAGGATGAACACTGAAGCTTTCTTT.

The J gene is TRBJ1-1, the V gene TRBV4-1; 7 bases fit TRBD1. The CDR3 sequence is 15 residues long. Germline V gene lookup returns CDR1 MGHRA and CDR2 YSYEKL. J gave up 5 bases and V 4 bases, and 10 bases lay outside the gene matches. The CDR3 nucleotides are TGCGCCAGCAGCCGGGAAGACAGGGCAGGGACTGAAGCTTTCTTT. Translating it yields CASSREDRAGTEAFF.

The chain combines TRBV11-2 with TRBJ2-7; no firm D call. The CDR3 loop spans 15 amino acids. Trimming took 1 base from V and 7 from J, leaving 17 bases between them. CDR1 is SGHAT and CDR2 is FQNNGV in the germline V gene. CDR3 coding DNA: TGTGCCAGCAGCTTAGGAACCGGGTCCGACTGGGAGCAGTACTTC. Translation: CASSLGTGSDWEQYF.

V and J are TRBV14 and TRBJ1-1, with D perhaps matching TRBD1 (6 bases). Germline assignment: CDR1 SGHDN and CDR2 FVKESK. The CDR3 spans 13 residues. Trimming left V 1 base short and J 7 bases short, with 10 bases between. DNA for the CDR3: TGTGCCAGCAGCCAAGCGGCAGGGGTTGAAGCTTTCTTT. Its protein is CASSQAAGVEAFF. Full variable domain (rest looked up from reference TRBV14 and TRBJ1-1): EAGVTQFPSHSVIEKGQTVTLRCDPISGHDNLYWYRRVMGKEIKFLLHFVKESKQDESGMPNNRFLAERTGGTYSTLKVQPAELEDSGVYFCASSQAAGVEAFFGQGTRLTVV.

A few counts support this clone. Other DNA sequences within the sample encode an identical CDR3. The chain is built from TRBV9 and TRBJ1-1, with TRBD1 identical over 7 bases. CDR1 SGDLS and CDR2 YYNGEE come from the germline V gene. Unmatched junction bases numbered 6, after V lost 2 bases and J lost 5 bases. CDR3 length equals 14 residues. The CDR3 DNA sequence: TGTGCCAGCAGCGTTGGGCAGGGGGGGACTGAAGCTTTCTTT. This codes for CASSVGQGGTEAFF. Complete variable domain (other parts from reference TRBV9 and TRBJ1-1): DSGVTQTPKHLITATGQRVTLRCSPRSGDLSVYWYQQSLDQGLQFLIQYYNGEERAKGNILERFSAQQFPDLHSELNLSSLELGDSALYFCASSVGQGGTEAFFGQGTRLTVV.

V and J are TRBV5-6 and TRBJ2-5; D may be TRBD2 (7 bases). Germline V CDR1 and CDR2: SGHDT, YYEEEE. The CDR3 spans 15 residues. Trimming stripped 2 bases from V and 1 base from J, with 12 bases between. The CDR3 DNA sequence: TGTGCCAGCAGCTTTTGGGGGGGGGCCCAAGAGACCCAGTACTTC. Amino acid sequence: CASSFWGGAQETQYF.

The genes are TRBV9 and TRBJ2-2; 7 bases match TRBD2. CDR3 length equals 16 residues. From germline, CDR1 is SGDLS and CDR2 YYNGEE. The V segment lost 0 bases and the J segment 4 bases; nucleotides outside the gene matches: 6. CDR3 DNA: TGTGCCAGCAGCGTAGGGACGGGGGGACCCACCGGGGAGCTGTTTTTT. Translation: CASSVGTGGPTGELFF.

The CDR3 sequence: CASSWGSGGTEAFF. Here the CDR3 DNA reads TGTGCCAGCAGCTGGGGATCAGGGGGAACTGAAGCTTTCTTT. V gene TRBV27 combines with J gene TRBJ1-1; 7 bases line up with TRBD1. V trimming: 6 bases; J trimming: 5 bases; junction bases outside the gene matches: 9. The CDR3 is 14 residues long. The germline gives CDR1 MNHEY, CDR2 SMNVEV (reference sequence).

The genes are TRBV6-6 and TRBJ2-3, with a weak D call TRBD1 (6 bases). Trimming shortened V by 6 bases and J by 0 bases, and 10 bases separated the two germline ends. CDR3 size: 14 residues. Germline V lookup: CDR1 MNHNY, CDR2 SVGAGI (reference sequence). The CDR3 loop reads CASSDRYSTDTQYF. The CDR3 nucleotides are TGTGCCAGCAGCGACAGGTACAGCACAGATACGCAGTATTTT.

This clone came up a few times. The V and J genes are TRBV5-8 and TRBJ1-2; TRBD1 aligns across 9 bases. The V and J ends lost 2 bases and 5 bases, in that order; junction bases with no gene match: 4. The germline V gene encodes CDR1 SGHTS and CDR2 YDEGEE. This CDR3 is built from 14 residues. Written as DNA, the CDR3 is TGTGCCAGCAGCTTCGGGACAGGGCGATATGGCTACACCTTC. Translating gives CASSFGTGRYGYTF.

The chain links TRBV2 to TRBJ1-2; D is possibly TRBD1 (6 bases). CDR3 size: 13 residues. Germline V gene lookup returns CDR1 SNHLY and CDR2 FYNNEI. V gave up 1 base and J gave up 6 bases, with 9 bases separating them. CDR3 amino acids: CASSEGRGDGYTF. In DNA, the CDR3 is TGTGCCAGCAGTGAAGGAAGGGGGGATGGCTACACCTTC.

The rearrangement links TRBV4-3 to TRBJ1-2; the match to TRBD1 covers 7 bases. The V segment lost 3 bases and the J segment 2 bases; nucleotides outside the gene matches: 6. Germline V CDR1 and CDR2: LGHNA, YSLEER. The CDR3 sequence is 15 residues long. The CDR3 bases are TGCGCCAGCAGCCAGGCGACAGGGACCAACTATGGCTACACCTTC. Translating gives CASSQATGTNYGYTF.

The V call is TRBV29-1, the J call TRBJ1-1; the D is unclear. The CDR3 is made up of 14 amino acids. Germline V gene sequence: CDR1 SQVTM, CDR2 ANQGSEA. Trimming pared 6 bases from V and 8 bases from J, leaving 22 bases between. CDR3 sequence reads: CSVTVPTGTREAFF. As DNA, the CDR3 is TGCAGCGTCACTGTACCCACTGGAACCCGGGAAGCTTTCTTT.

The V and J genes are TRBV6-6 and TRBJ2-2; 9 nucleotides agree with TRBD1. The CDR3 is made up of 16 amino acids. V gave up 4 bases and J gave up 4 bases; unmatched junction bases: 7. The germline CDR1 and CDR2 sequences are MNHNY and SVGAGI (reference sequence). CDR3 bases: TGTGCCAGCAGTTTATCCGGGACAGGGAGCACCGGGGAGCTGTTTTTT. It codes for CASSLSGTGSTGELFF.

This rearrangement joins TRBV9 to TRBJ2-7; 8 nucleotides align to TRBD1. Germline V gives CDR1 SGDLS, CDR2 YYNGEE. This CDR3 comprises 14 residues. The V and J ends lost 4 bases and 3 bases, in that order; junction bases with no gene match: 6. This chain's CDR3 is CASSPRTGNYEQYF. For the CDR3, the DNA is TGTGCCAGCAGCCCGCGGACAGGGAACTACGAGCAGTACTTC.

The chain employs TRBV4-1 and TRBJ2-7, with D perhaps assigned TRBD1 or TRBD2 (5 bases each). Germline lookup yields CDR1 MGHRA and CDR2 YSYEKL. Trimming shortened V by 3 bases and J by 4 bases, and 13 bases separated the two germline ends. The CDR3 totals 14 residues. The CDR3 reads CASSQIQGVYEQYF. DNA of the CDR3: TGCGCCAGCAGCCAGATCCAGGGAGTATACGAGCAGTACTTC.

The chain combines TRBV7-9 with TRBJ1-1; perhaps TRBD1 as D (5 bases). Deletions cut 4 bases from V and 2 bases from J, with 17 bases between. This CDR3 spans 16 amino acids. Germline V gives CDR1 SEHNR, CDR2 FQNEAQ (reference sequence). The CDR3 loop is CASSSPPGPSNTEAFF. CDR3 nucleotide sequence: TGTGCCAGCAGCTCACCCCCGGGACCCTCCAACACTGAAGCTTTCTTT.

There are a few counts of this clone. The rearrangement uses TRBV27 and TRBJ1-6; 10 positions agree with TRBD1. There are 21 residues in the CDR3. Germline CDR1 MNHEY, CDR2 SMNVEV (reference sequence). Germline trimming cut 0 bases from V and 4 bases from J; bases unmatched to any gene: 15. CDR3 DNA sequence: TGTGCCAGCAGTTTATCGGGACCGGGACAGGGGAGGACGGGATATAATTCACCCCTCCACTTT. It yields the protein CASSLSGPGQGRTGYNSPLHF.